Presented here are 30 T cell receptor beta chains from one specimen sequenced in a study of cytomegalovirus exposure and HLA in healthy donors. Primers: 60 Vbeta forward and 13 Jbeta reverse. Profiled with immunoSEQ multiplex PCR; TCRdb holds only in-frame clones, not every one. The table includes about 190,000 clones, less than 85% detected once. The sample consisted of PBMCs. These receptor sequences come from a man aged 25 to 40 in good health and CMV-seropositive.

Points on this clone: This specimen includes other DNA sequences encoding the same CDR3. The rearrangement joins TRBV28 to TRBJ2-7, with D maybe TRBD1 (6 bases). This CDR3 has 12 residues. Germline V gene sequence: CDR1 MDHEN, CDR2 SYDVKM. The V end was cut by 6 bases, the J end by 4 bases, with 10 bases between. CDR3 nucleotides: TGTGCCAGCAGCCCTGGACAGTACGAGCAGTACTTC. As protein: CASSPGQYEQYF.

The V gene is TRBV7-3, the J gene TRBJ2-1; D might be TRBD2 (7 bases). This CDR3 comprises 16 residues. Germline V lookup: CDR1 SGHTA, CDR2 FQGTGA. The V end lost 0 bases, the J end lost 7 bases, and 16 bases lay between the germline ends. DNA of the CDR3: TGTGCCAGCAGCTTAACAGCCCCAAAGGGGGGGAATGAGCAGTTCTTC. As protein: CASSLTAPKGGNEQFF. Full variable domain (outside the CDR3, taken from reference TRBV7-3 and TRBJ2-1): GAGVSQTPSNKVTEKGKYVELRCDPISGHTALYWYRQSLGQGPEFLIYFQGTGAADDSGLPNDRFFAVRPEGSVSTLKIQRTERGDSAVYLCASSLTAPKGGNEQFFGPGTRLTVL.

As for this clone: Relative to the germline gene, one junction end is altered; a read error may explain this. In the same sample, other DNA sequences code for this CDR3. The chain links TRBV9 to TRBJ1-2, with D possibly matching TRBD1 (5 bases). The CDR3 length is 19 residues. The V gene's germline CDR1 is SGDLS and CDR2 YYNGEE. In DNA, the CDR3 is TGTGCCAGCAGCGTAGATGACATGGTGGGCAGGGCTTATAACTACGGCTACACCTTC. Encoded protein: CASSVDDMVGRAYNYGYTF.

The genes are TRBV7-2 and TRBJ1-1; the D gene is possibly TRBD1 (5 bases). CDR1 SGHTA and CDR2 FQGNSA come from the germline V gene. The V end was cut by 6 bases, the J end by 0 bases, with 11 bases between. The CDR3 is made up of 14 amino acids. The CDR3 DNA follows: TGTGCCAGCAGTTCCCAGGGTATGAACACTGAAGCTTTCTTT. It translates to CASSSQGMNTEAFF.

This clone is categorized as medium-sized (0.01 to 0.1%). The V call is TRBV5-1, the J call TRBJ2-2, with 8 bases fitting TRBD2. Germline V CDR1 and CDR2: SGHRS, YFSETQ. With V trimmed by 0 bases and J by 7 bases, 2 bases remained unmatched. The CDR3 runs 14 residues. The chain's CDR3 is CASSLDSGSGELFF. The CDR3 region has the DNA TGCGCCAGCAGCTTGGACAGCGGGAGCGGGGAGCTGTTTTTT. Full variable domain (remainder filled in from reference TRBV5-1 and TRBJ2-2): KAGVTQTPRYLIKTRGQQVTLSCSPISGHRSVSWYQQTPGQGLQFLFEYFSETQRNKGNFPGRFSGRQFSNSRSEMNVSTLELGDSALYLCASSLDSGSGELFFGEGSRLTVL.

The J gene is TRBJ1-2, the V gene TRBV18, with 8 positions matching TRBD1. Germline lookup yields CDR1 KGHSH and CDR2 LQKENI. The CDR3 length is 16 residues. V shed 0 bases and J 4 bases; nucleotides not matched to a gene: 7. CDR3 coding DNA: TGTGCCAGCTCACCACCCGGGACAGGAGACTTCTATGGCTACACCTTC. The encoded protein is CASSPPGTGDFYGYTF.

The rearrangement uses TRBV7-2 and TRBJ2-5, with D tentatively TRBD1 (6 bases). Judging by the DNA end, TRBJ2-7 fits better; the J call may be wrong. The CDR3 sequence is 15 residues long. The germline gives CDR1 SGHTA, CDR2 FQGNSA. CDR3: CASSLGQGRGGEQYF. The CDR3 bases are TGTGCCAGCAGCTTAGGGCAGGGGCGAGGAGGCGAGCAGTACTTC.

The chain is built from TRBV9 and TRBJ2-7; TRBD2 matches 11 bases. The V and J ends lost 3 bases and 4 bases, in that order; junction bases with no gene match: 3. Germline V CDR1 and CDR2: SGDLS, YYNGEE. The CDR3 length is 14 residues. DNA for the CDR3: TGTGCCAGCAGCGAGACTAGCGGGACTTACGAGCAGTACTTC. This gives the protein CASSETSGTYEQYF.

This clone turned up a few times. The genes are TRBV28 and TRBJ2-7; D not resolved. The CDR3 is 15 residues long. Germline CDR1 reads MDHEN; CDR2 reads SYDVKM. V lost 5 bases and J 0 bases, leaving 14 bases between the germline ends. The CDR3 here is CASSPAAASSYEQYF. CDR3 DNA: TGTGCCAGCAGTCCCGCGGCAGCCAGCTCCTACGAGCAGTACTTC.

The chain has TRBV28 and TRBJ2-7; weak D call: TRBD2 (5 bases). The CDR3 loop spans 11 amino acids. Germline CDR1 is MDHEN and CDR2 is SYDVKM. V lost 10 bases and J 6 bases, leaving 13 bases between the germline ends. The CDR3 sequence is CATLRAGEQYF. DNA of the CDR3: TGTGCCACCCTGCGGGCGGGCGAGCAGTACTTC.

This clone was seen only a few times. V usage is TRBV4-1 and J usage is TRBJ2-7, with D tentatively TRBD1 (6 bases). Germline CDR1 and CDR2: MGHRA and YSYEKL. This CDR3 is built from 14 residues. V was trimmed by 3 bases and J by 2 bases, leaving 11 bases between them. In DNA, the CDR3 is TGCGCCAGCAGCCACCCCGGGACAACCTACGAGCAGTACTTC. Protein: CASSHPGTTYEQYF.

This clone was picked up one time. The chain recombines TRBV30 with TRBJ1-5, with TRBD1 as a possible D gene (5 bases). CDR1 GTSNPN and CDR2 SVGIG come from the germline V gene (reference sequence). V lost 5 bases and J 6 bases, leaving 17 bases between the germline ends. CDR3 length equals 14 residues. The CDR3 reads CAWPKSPGLQPQHF. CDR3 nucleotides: TGTGCCTGGCCAAAGAGTCCAGGGCTTCAGCCCCAGCATTTT.

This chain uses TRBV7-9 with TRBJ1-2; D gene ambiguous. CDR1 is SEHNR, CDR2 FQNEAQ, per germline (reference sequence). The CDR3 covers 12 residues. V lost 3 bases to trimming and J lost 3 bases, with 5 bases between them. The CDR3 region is CASSFTDYGYTF. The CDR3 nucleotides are TGTGCCAGCAGCTTCACAGACTATGGCTACACCTTC.

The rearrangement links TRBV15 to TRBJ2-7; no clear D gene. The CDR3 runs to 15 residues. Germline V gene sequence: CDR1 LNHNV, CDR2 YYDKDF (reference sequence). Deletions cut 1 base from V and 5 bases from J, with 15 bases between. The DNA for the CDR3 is TGTGCCACCAGCAGAGCCCCGGAGACCGGCGACGAGCAGTACTTC. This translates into CATSRAPETGDEQYF.

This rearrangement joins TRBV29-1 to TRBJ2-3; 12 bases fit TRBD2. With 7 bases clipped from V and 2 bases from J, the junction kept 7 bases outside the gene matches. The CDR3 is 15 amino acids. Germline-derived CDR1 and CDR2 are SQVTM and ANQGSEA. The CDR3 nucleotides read TGCAGCGGGAAACTAGCGGGAGGAGTCACAGATACGCAGTATTTT. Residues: CSGKLAGGVTDTQYF.

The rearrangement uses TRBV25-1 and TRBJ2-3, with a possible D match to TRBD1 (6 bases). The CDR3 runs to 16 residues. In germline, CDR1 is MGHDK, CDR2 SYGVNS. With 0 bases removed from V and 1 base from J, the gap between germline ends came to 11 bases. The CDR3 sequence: CASSEYGRGGTDTQYF. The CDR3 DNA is TGTGCCAGCAGTGAATATGGCAGGGGAGGCACAGATACGCAGTATTTT.

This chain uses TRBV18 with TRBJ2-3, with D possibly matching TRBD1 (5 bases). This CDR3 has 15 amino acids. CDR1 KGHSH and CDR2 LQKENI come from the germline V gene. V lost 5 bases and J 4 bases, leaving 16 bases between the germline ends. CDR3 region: CASSAQGRGSDTQYF. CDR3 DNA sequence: TGTGCCAGCTCAGCGCAGGGAAGGGGTTCAGATACGCAGTATTTT.

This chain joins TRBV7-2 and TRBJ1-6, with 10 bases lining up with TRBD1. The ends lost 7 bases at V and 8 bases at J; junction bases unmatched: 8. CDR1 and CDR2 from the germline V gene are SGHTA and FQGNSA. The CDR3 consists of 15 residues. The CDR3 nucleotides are TGTGCCAGCACCTTGGGACAGGGGAGTTATTCACCCCTCCACTTT. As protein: CASTLGQGSYSPLHF.

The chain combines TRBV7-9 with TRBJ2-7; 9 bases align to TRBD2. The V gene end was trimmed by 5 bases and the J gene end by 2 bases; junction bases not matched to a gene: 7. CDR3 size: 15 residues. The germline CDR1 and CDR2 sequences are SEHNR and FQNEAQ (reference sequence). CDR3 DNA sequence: TGTGCCAGCAGCCCAGGGACTAGCCCGGCCTACGAGCAGTACTTC. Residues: CASSPGTSPAYEQYF.

In DNA, the CDR3 is TGTGCCAGCAGTTTAAAATCCCGAGAGACCCAGTACTTC. Its translation is CASSLKSRETQYF. The chain combines TRBV28 with TRBJ2-5; the D is unclear. Germline V gene lookup returns CDR1 MDHEN and CDR2 SYDVKM. The CDR3 contains 13 residues. Trimming took off 2 bases at V and 4 bases at J, with 8 bases between the two ends. Full variable domain (rest looked up from reference TRBV28 and TRBJ2-5): DVKVTQSSRYLVKRTGEKVFLECVQDMDHENMFWYRQDPGLGLRLIYFSYDVKMKEKGDIPEGYSVSREKKERFSLILESASTNQTSMYLCASSLKSRETQYFGPGTRLLVL.

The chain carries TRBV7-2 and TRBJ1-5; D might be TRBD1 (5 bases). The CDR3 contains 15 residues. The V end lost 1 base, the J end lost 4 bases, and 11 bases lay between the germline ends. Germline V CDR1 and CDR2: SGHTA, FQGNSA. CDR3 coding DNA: TGTGCCAGCAGCTTAGTTTCGGGGGGTAATCAGCCCCAGCATTTT. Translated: CASSLVSGGNQPQHF.

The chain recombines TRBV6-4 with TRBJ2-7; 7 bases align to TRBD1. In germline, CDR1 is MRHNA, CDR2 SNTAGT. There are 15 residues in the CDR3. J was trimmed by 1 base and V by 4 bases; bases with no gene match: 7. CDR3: CASSANRDSSYEQYF. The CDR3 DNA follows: TGTGCCAGCAGTGCCAACCGGGACAGTTCCTACGAGCAGTACTTC.

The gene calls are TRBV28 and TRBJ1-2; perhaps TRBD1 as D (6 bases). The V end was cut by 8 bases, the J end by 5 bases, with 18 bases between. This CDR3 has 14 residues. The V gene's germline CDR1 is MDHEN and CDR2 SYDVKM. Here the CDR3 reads CASALGTPPYGYTF. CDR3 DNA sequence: TGTGCCAGCGCGCTCGGGACACCTCCGTATGGCTACACCTTC.

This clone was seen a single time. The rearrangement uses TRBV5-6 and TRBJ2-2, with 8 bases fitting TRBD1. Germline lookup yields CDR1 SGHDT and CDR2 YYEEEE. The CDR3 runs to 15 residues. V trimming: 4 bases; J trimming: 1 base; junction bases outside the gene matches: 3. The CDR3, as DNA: TGTGCCAGCAGCCCGGGACAGGTGAACACCGGGGAGCTGTTTTTT. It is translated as CASSPGQVNTGELFF.

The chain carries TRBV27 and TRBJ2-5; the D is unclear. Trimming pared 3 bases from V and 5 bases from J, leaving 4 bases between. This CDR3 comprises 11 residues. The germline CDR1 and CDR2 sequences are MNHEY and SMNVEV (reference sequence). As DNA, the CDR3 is TGTGCCAGCAGTTTTCGTGAGACCCAGTACTTC. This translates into CASSFRETQYF.

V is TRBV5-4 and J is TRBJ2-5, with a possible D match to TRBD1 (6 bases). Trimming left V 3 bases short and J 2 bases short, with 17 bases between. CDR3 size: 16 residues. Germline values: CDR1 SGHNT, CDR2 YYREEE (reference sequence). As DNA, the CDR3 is TGTGCCAGCAGCTCCCCTGGTGGGGGCAGGCAAGAGACCCAGTACTTC. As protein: CASSSPGGGRQETQYF. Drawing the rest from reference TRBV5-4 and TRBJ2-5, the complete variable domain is ETGVTQSPTHLIKTRGQQVTLRCSSQSGHNTVSWYQQALGQGPQFIFQYYREEENGRGNFPPRFSGLQFPNYSSELNVNALELDDSALYLCASSSPGGGRQETQYFGPGTRLLVL.

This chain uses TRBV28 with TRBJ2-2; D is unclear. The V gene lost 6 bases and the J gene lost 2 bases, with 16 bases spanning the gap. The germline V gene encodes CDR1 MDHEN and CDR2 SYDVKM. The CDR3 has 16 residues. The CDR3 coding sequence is TGTGCCAGCAGGATCTCCCAACACCTCAACACCGGGGAGCTGTTTTTT. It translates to CASRISQHLNTGELFF.

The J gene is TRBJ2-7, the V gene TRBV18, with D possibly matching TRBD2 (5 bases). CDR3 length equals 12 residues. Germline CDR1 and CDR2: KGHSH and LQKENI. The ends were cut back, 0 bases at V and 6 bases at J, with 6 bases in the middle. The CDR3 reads CASSPPAGEQYF. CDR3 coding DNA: TGTGCCAGCTCACCACCTGCGGGCGAGCAGTACTTC. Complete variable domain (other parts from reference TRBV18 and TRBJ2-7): NAGVMQNPRHLVRRRGQEARLRCSPMKGHSHVYWYRQLPEEGLKFMVYLQKENIIDESGMPKERFSAEFPKEGPSILRIQQVVRGDSAAYFCASSPPAGEQYFGPGTRLTVT.

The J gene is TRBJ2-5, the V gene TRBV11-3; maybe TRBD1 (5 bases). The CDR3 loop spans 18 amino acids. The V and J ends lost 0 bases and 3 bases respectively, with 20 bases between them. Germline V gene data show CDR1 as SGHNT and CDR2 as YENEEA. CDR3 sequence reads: CASSLELGVAYPKETQYF. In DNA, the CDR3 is TGTGCCAGCAGCTTAGAGCTAGGGGTGGCGTACCCGAAAGAGACCCAGTACTTC.

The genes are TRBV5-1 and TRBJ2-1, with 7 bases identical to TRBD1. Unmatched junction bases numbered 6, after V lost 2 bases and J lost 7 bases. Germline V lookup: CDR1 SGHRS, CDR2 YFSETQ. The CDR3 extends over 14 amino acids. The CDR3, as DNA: TGCGCCAGCAGCTTATCCGGGACAGATAATGAGCAGTTCTTC. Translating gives CASSLSGTDNEQFF.